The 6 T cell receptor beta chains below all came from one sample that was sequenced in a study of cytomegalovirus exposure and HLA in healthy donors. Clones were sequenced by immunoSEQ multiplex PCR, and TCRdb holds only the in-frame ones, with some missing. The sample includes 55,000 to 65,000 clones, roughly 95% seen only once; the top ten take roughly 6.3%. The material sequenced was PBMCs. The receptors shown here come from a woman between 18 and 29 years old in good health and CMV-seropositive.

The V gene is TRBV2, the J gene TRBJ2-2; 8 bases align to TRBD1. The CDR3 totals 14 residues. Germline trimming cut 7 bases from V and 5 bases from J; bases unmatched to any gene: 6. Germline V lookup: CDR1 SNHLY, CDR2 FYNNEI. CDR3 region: CASTWTGSTGELFF. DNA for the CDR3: TGTGCCAGCACATGGACAGGGTCGACCGGGGAGCTGTTTTTT. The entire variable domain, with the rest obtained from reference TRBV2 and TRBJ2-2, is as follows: EPEVTQTPSHQVTQMGQEVILRCVPISNHLYFYWYRQILGQKVEFLVSFYNNEISEKSEIFDDQFSVERPDGSNFTLKIRSTKLEDSAMYFCASTWTGSTGELFFGEGSRLTVL.

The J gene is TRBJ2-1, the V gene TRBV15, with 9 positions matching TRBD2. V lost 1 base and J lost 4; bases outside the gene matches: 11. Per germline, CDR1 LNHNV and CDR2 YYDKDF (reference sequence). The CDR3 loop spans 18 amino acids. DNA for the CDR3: TGTGCCACCAGCAGAGGGGTTCAAAGGACTAGCGCGTACAATGAGCAGTTCTTC. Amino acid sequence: CATSRGVQRTSAYNEQFF.

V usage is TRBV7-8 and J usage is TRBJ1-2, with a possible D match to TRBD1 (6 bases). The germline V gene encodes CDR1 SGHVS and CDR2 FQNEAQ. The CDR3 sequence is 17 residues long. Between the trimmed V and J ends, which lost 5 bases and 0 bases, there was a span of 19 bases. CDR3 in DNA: TGTGCCAGCAGCGCGAACACCCTGGACAGAGCTAACTATGGCTACACCTTC. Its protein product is CASSANTLDRANYGYTF.

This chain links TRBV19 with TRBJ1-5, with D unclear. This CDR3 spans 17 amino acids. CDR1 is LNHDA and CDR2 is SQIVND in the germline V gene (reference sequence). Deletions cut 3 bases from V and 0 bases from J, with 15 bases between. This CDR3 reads CASSIRSGGYSNQPQHF. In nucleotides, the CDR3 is TGTGCCAGTAGTATCCGAAGCGGCGGCTATAGCAATCAGCCCCAGCATTTT.

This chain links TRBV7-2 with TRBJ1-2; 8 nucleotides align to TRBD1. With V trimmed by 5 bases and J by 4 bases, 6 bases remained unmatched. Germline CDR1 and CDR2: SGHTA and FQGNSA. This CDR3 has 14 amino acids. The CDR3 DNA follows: TGTGCCAGCAGCGACAGTGGACAGGGCTATGGCTACACCTTC. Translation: CASSDSGQGYGYTF.

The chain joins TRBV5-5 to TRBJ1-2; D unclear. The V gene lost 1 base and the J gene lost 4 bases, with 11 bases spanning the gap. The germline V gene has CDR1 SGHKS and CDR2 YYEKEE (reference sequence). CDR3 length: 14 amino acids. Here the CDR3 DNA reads TGTGCCAGCAGCTTGAGTCTATTTTCCTATGGCTACACCTTC. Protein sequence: CASSLSLFSYGYTF.